Presented here are 29 T cell receptor beta chains from one specimen sequenced in a study of blood T cell repertoires in COVID-19. Generated by immunoSEQ multiplex PCR, the TCRdb table keeps only in-frame clones and is missing some. Of 1,500 to 2,000 clones listed, about four fifths are singletons. The specimen was peripheral blood. The source of these receptors is a man between 65 and 79 years old with active COVID-19.

This sequence joins TRBV5-8 and TRBJ2-7; D unresolved. V lost 1 base, J lost 3 bases, and 11 bases lay in between. The CDR3 has 14 residues. The germline V gene has CDR1 SGHTS and CDR2 YDEGEE. CDR3 loop: CASSLTLTSYEQYF. CDR3 DNA: TGTGCCAGCAGCTTGACGCTTACAAGCTACGAGCAGTACTTC.

The chain employs TRBV4-2 and TRBJ1-2, with 8 positions matching TRBD1. The CDR3 contains 16 residues. V lost 1 base to trimming and J lost 0 bases; unmatched junction nucleotides: 4. In germline, CDR1 is LGHNA, CDR2 YNFKEQ. As DNA, the CDR3 is TGTGCCAGCAGCCAAGTCCGGGACAGGACTAACTATGGCTACACCTTC. Translated, it gives CASSQVRDRTNYGYTF.

This chain uses TRBV15 with TRBJ1-2; D not certain. The germline V gene encodes CDR1 LNHNV and CDR2 YYDKDF (reference sequence). The germline V and J ends were trimmed by 1 base and 4 bases, with 7 bases remaining between them. The CDR3 contains 13 residues. CDR3 amino acids: CATSRGTAYGYTF. The CDR3 DNA reads TGTGCCACCAGCAGAGGTACAGCCTATGGCTACACCTTC.

Sample share makes this clone large. The rearrangement links TRBV3-1 (or the pseudogene TRBV3-2) to TRBJ1-4; D remains ambiguous. V lost 0 bases and J lost 3, with 11 bases in between. The CDR3 is made up of 16 amino acids. Germline V gene sequence: CDR1 LGHDT, CDR2 YNNKEL (reference sequence). DNA for the CDR3: TGTGCCAGCAGCCAAGATGGAGACCACCCTAATGAAAAACTGTTTTTT. Protein sequence: CASSQDGDHPNEKLFF.

V is TRBV5-1 and J is TRBJ2-3, with D possibly being TRBD1 (5 bases). Trimming left V 2 bases short and J 1 base short, with 8 bases between. The CDR3 spans 14 residues. The V gene's germline CDR1 is SGHRS and CDR2 YFSETQ. CDR3 sequence reads: CASSFLTGTDTQYF. The CDR3 DNA reads TGCGCCAGCAGCTTCCTGACAGGCACAGATACGCAGTATTTT.

V and J are TRBV6-4 and TRBJ1-1; maybe TRBD1 (5 bases). Trimming removed 4 bases at V and 2 bases at J, with 8 bases between. The germline gives CDR1 MRHNA, CDR2 SNTAGT. The CDR3 runs 13 residues. This CDR3 is CASSVQENTEAFF. As DNA, the CDR3 is TGTGCCAGCAGTGTACAGGAAAACACTGAAGCTTTCTTT.

The CDR3 bases are TGTGCCAGCAGCTTAGCCCAGGGGGTTAATGGCTACACCTTC. It specifies CASSLAQGVNGYTF. The chain couples TRBV7-9 to TRBJ1-2; 7 nucleotides agree with TRBD1. The CDR3 has 14 amino acids. The V and J ends lost 0 bases and 6 bases, in that order; junction bases with no gene match: 4. Germline CDR1 is SEHNR and CDR2 is FQNEAQ (reference sequence).

This clone was detected only once. This sequence joins TRBV5-1 and TRBJ2-1; 10 nucleotides agree with TRBD2. CDR1 and CDR2 from the germline V gene are SGHRS and YFSETQ. The CDR3 extends over 16 amino acids. Losses at the gene ends were 1 base for V and 7 bases for J; bases not matched to a gene: 8. CDR3 nucleotides: TGCGCCAGCAGCTTGTTTTCTAGCGGGAGTTCGAATGAGCAGTTCTTC. Residues: CASSLFSSGSSNEQFF.

The CDR3 nucleotides read TGTGCCAGCAGTTCTTTGGACAGGAACACTGAAGCTTTCTTT. Its protein is CASSSLDRNTEAFF. V and J are TRBV2 and TRBJ1-1; TRBD1 might be the D (6 bases). Germline CDR1 SNHLY, CDR2 FYNNEI. Trimming stripped 5 bases from V and 1 base from J, with 11 bases between. This CDR3 comprises 14 residues.

The chain carries TRBV4-1 and TRBJ1-1; possible D gene TRBD1, 5 bases. V was shortened by 0 bases and J by 5 bases, with 10 bases between the two germline ends. The CDR3 is made up of 14 amino acids. From germline, CDR1 is MGHRA and CDR2 YSYEKL. The chain's CDR3 is CASSQDLGATEAFF. CDR3 nucleotides: TGCGCCAGCAGCCAAGATCTTGGGGCAACTGAAGCTTTCTTT.

This chain joins TRBV27 and TRBJ2-5; 8 bases line up with TRBD1. The ends lost 5 bases at V and 5 bases at J; junction bases unmatched: 10. The V gene's germline CDR1 is MNHEY and CDR2 SMNVEV (reference sequence). The CDR3 is made up of 15 amino acids. The CDR3 protein is CASSEGQGIFETQYF. The CDR3 DNA reads as TGTGCCAGCAGTGAAGGACAGGGAATTTTTGAGACCCAGTACTTC.

V and J are TRBV4-3 and TRBJ1-2; D call uncertain. There are 13 residues in the CDR3. The germline CDR1 and CDR2 sequences are LGHNA and YSLEER. V shed 4 bases and J shed 9 bases, with 15 bases lying between them. The CDR3 DNA is TGCGCCAGCAGCCGGCTAGCGGAGGCGAGCTACACCTTC. Amino acid sequence: CASSRLAEASYTF.

The gene calls are TRBV14 and TRBJ2-3; 9 bases line up with TRBD2. The V gene end was trimmed by 5 bases and the J gene end by 4 bases; junction bases not matched to a gene: 7. Germline V gives CDR1 SGHDN, CDR2 FVKESK. There are 15 residues in the CDR3. The CDR3: CASSVGLAGPDTQYF. CDR3 coding DNA: TGTGCCAGCAGCGTGGGGCTAGCGGGACCAGATACGCAGTATTTT.

The chain employs TRBV29-1 and TRBJ1-5; 7 positions agree with TRBD1. V shed 5 bases, J shed 3 bases, and the junction held 4 bases outside the gene matches. Germline V gives CDR1 SQVTM, CDR2 ANQGSEA. The CDR3 runs 13 residues. CDR3 DNA: TGCAGCGTTTCCACAGGGGTCAATCAGCCCCAGCATTTT. Translation: CSVSTGVNQPQHF.

The chain is built from TRBV11-2 and TRBJ1-5; unclear D gene. V was pared by 4 bases and J by 7 bases, with 20 bases between. Germline CDR1 is SGHAT and CDR2 is FQNNGV. This CDR3 region has 16 residues. For the CDR3, the DNA is TGTGCCAGCAGCTCCGGCCCACACCCGGGGAGCCAGCCCCAGCATTTT. As protein: CASSSGPHPGSQPQHF.

The chain is built from TRBV6-1 and TRBJ1-5; D is undetermined. The germline V and J ends were trimmed by 3 bases and 7 bases, with 13 bases remaining between them. Germline-derived CDR1 and CDR2 are MNHNS and SASEGT. The CDR3 extends over 14 amino acids. CDR3 DNA sequence: TGTGCCAGCAGTGACCCGGGGAGACTACAGCCCCAGCATTTT. Translated, it gives CASSDPGRLQPQHF.

V and J are TRBV27 and TRBJ1-4; D not resolved. Trimming removed 6 bases at V and 8 bases at J, with 16 bases between. CDR3 length: 14 amino acids. The germline CDR1 and CDR2 sequences are MNHEY and SMNVEV (reference sequence). The CDR3 DNA reads as TGTGCCAGCAGGTCTCTAGCCCTGGACGAAAAACTGTTTTTT. Translation gives CASRSLALDEKLFF. Filled out from reference TRBV27 and TRBJ1-4, the complete variable domain reads EAQVTQNPRYLITVTGKKLTVTCSQNMNHEYMSWYRQDPGLGLRQIYYSMNVEVTDKGDVPEGYKVSRKEKRNFPLILESPSPNQTSLYFCASRSLALDEKLFFGSGTQLSVL.

This chain links TRBV7-7 with TRBJ1-3; 7 positions agree with TRBD1. V trimming: 5 bases; J trimming: 2 bases; junction bases outside the gene matches: 6. Germline V gene data show CDR1 as SSHAT and CDR2 as FNYEAQ (reference sequence). The CDR3 length is 15 residues. CDR3 DNA: TGTGCCAGCAGCCCTACAGGGGACCCTGGAAACACCATATATTTT. It encodes CASSPTGDPGNTIYF.

This clone was detected only a few times. The genes are TRBV6-5 and TRBJ1-1; D call uncertain. V dropped 2 bases and J dropped 2 bases, with 9 bases sitting between them. From germline, CDR1 is MNHEY and CDR2 SVGAGI. CDR3 size: 14 residues. The CDR3 nucleotides read TGTGCCAGCAGTTACGGAGCCCCAAACACTGAAGCTTTCTTT. It encodes CASSYGAPNTEAFF.

This CDR3 reads CASSYSEDWAEAFF. CDR3 DNA sequence: TGTGCCAGCAGTTACTCGGAGGATTGGGCTGAAGCTTTCTTT. The rearrangement uses TRBV6-5 and TRBJ1-1; D gene unclear. Germline V gives CDR1 MNHEY, CDR2 SVGAGI. This CDR3 is built from 14 residues. V shed 0 bases and J shed 6 bases, with 11 bases lying between them.

This sequence joins TRBV5-1 and TRBJ2-7; perhaps TRBD1 as D (6 bases). CDR1 is SGHRS and CDR2 is YFSETQ in the germline V gene. The germline V and J ends were trimmed by 0 bases and 1 base, with 11 bases remaining between them. This CDR3 is built from 15 residues. The CDR3 is CASSLEGTLSYEQYF. The CDR3 nucleotides are TGCGCCAGCAGCTTGGAGGGGACACTGTCCTACGAGCAGTACTTC.

The chain is built from TRBV18 and TRBJ1-1, with 7 bases that match TRBD1. Germline-derived CDR1 and CDR2 are KGHSH and LQKENI. V lost 3 bases and J lost 2; bases outside the gene matches: 6. The CDR3 runs 15 residues. The CDR3: CASSPAQGGNTEAFF. In DNA form, the CDR3 reads TGTGCCAGCTCACCGGCCCAGGGGGGCAACACTGAAGCTTTCTTT.

The chain carries TRBV10-1 and TRBJ2-7, with 8 bases identical to TRBD2. The CDR3 sequence is 15 residues long. Germline CDR1 WNHNN, CDR2 SYGVQD (reference sequence). J gave up 4 bases and V 2 bases, and 7 bases lay outside the gene matches. The CDR3 loop reads CASSEIAGGRYEQYF. CDR3 sequence (DNA): TGCGCCAGCAGTGAGATTGCGGGGGGCAGGTACGAGCAGTACTTC.

The gene calls are TRBV24-1 and TRBJ1-1, with TRBD1 identical over 9 bases. Germline V gives CDR1 KGHDR, CDR2 SFDVKD. V was clipped by 4 bases and J by 4 bases; unmatched bases: 6. The CDR3 contains 15 residues. CDR3 coding DNA: TGTGCCACCAGTGACCAAACAGGGGGCGGCACTGAAGCTTTCTTT. It encodes CATSDQTGGGTEAFF.

Points on this clone: One end of the junction varies from germline; a read error may be responsible. This chain connects TRBV2 to TRBJ2-1; 8 nucleotides align to TRBD2. Germline V gene lookup returns CDR1 SNHLY and CDR2 FYNNEI. The CDR3 spans 15 residues. CDR3 coding DNA: TGTGCCAGCAGGGAAGGCGGGGGGCCCTACAATGAGCAGTTCTTC. It specifies CASREGGGPYNEQFF.

The chain carries TRBV11-3 and TRBJ1-1, with 7 bases lining up with TRBD1. J was trimmed by 6 bases and V by 1 base; bases with no gene match: 11. This CDR3 has 16 residues. Germline values: CDR1 SGHNT, CDR2 YENEEA. The CDR3 protein is CASSLAGDSRGAEAFF. Written as DNA, the CDR3 is TGTGCCAGCAGCTTAGCGGGGGACAGTCGGGGAGCTGAAGCTTTCTTT.

The chain couples TRBV19 to TRBJ2-2; D may be TRBD2 (6 bases). Germline CDR1 reads LNHDA; CDR2 reads SQIVND (reference sequence). The V and J ends lost 3 bases and 6 bases respectively, with 14 bases between them. This CDR3 spans 15 amino acids. CDR3 loop: CASSIGDGGAGELFF. The CDR3 DNA reads as TGTGCCAGTAGTATCGGGGACGGCGGGGCCGGGGAGCTGTTTTTT. Complete variable domain (other parts from reference TRBV19 and TRBJ2-2): DGGITQSPKYLFRKEGQNVTLSCEQNLNHDAMYWYRQDPGQGLRLIYYSQIVNDFQKGDIAEGYSVSREKKESFPLTVTSAQKNPTAFYLCASSIGDGGAGELFFGEGSRLTVL.

The chain links TRBV6-5 to TRBJ1-2, with unresolved D. The V gene's germline CDR1 is MNHEY and CDR2 SVGAGI. V lost 10 bases to trimming and J lost 6 bases, with 21 bases between them. This CDR3 contains 14 residues. CDR3 residues: CATQTGGLANGYTF. In DNA, the CDR3 is TGTGCCACCCAGACGGGAGGGCTCGCAAATGGCTACACCTTC.

The chain links TRBV7-9 to TRBJ1-4; D possibly corresponds to TRBD1 (6 bases). Trimming removed 5 bases from V and 1 base from J, with 11 bases in between. Germline V lookup: CDR1 SEHNR, CDR2 FQNEAQ (reference sequence). This CDR3 is built from 15 residues. The CDR3 protein is CASSRNRVTNEKLFF. CDR3 sequence (DNA): TGTGCCAGCAGCCGCAACAGGGTAACTAATGAAAAACTGTTTTTT.